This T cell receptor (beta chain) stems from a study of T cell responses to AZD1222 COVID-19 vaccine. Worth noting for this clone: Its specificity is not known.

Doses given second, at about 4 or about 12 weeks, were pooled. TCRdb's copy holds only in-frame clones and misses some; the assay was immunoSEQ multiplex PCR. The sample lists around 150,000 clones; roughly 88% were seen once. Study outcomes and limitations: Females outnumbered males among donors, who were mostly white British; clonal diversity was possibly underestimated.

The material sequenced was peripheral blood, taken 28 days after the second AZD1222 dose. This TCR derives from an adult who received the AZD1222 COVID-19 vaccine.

CDR3 DNA: TGTGCCAGCAGCTTGCCCCACACTTTTGGTGAAGCTTTCTTT. Amino acids: CASSLPHTFGEAFF. This chain connects TRBV5-8 to TRBJ1-1; D unclear. V lost 1 base, J lost 7 bases, and 14 bases lay in between. The CDR3 covers 14 residues. CDR1 is SGHTS and CDR2 is YDEGEE in the germline V gene.